This TCR beta chain emerged from a study of long-term antiretroviral therapy in people with HIV. Study results and caveats: Patients on ART gained diversity, which nonetheless stayed below transplant donor controls. Blood dating 2004 to 2017 may reflect older ART regimens.

J lost 3 bases, V lost 1 base, and 7 bases had no gene match. Germline V lookup: CDR1 SGHRS, CDR2 YFSETQ. The length of the CDR3 is 15 residues. Concerning this clone itself: Its antigen is not identified.

Two or more post-ART PBMC samples, plus at least one pre-ART sample, were available for each donor. Sequencing relied on immunoSEQ assay v3.0, run at survey level. Profiling relied on immunoSEQ multiplex PCR, and the TCRdb table lists in-frame clones only, not all of them. The repertoire consists of under 30,000 clones, with roughly 80% occurring once and the leading ten covering around 10%. Sample: unsorted PBMCs, taken 2.1 years after starting antiretroviral therapy. The TCR originated in a man aged 30 to 39 with HIV. This sequence joins TRBV5-1 and TRBJ2-7, with 7 nucleotides matching TRBD1. The CDR3 here is CASSLTGAGYYEQYF. CDR3 sequence (DNA): TGCGCCAGCAGCTTGACAGGGGCTGGGTACTACGAGCAGTACTTC.